These 23 T cell receptor beta chains originate from one sample sequenced in a study of blood T cell repertoires in COVID-19. TCRdb's table, derived via immunoSEQ multiplex PCR, lists solely in-frame clones and lacks some. This sample has 150,000 to 200,000 clones, with around 91% found just once. Sequencing was done on a sample of PBMCs or T cells enriched from blood (not recorded which). The receptors derive from a woman aged 18-35 years who had recovered from COVID-19.

The chain employs TRBV7-9 and TRBJ1-2; D not resolved. The length of the CDR3 is 17 residues. Germline V CDR1 and CDR2: SEHNR, FQNEAQ (reference sequence). V gave up 1 base and J gave up 5 bases, with 20 bases separating them. Here the CDR3 DNA reads TGTGCCAGCAGCTTAGAGGGCCAACTAGTCCTTGGGTATGGCTACACCTTC. The encoded protein is CASSLEGQLVLGYGYTF. The complete variable domain, with remaining parts taken from reference TRBV7-9 and TRBJ1-2, reads DTGVSQNPRHKITKRGQNVTFRCDPISEHNRLYWYRQTLGQGPEFLTYFQNEAQLEKSRLLSDRFSAERPKGSFSTLEIQRTEQGDSAMYLCASSLEGQLVLGYGYTFGSGTRLTVV.

The rearrangement joins TRBV29-1 to TRBJ2-2; no clear D gene. Trimming removed 2 bases from V and 0 bases from J, with 4 bases in between. Germline V CDR1 and CDR2: SQVTM, ANQGSEA. The CDR3 sequence is 13 residues long. CDR3: CSVEPSNTGELFF. The CDR3, as DNA: TGCAGCGTTGAACCCTCGAACACCGGGGAGCTGTTTTTT.

The chain carries TRBV7-9 and TRBJ1-1; the match to TRBD1 covers 7 bases. The CDR3 runs 14 residues. CDR1 is SEHNR, CDR2 FQNEAQ, per germline (reference sequence). Trimming took 5 bases from V and 1 from J; bases not matched to a gene: 4. The CDR3 bases are TGTGCCAGCAGCCGACAGGGTGGGAACACTGAAGCTTTCTTT. Protein sequence: CASSRQGGNTEAFF.

J is TRBJ2-5 and V is TRBV29-1; D is undetermined. This CDR3 comprises 12 residues. With 6 bases removed from V and 0 bases from J, the gap between germline ends came to 8 bases. Germline loops: CDR1 SQVTM, CDR2 ANQGSEA. CDR3 sequence: CSVLQYQETQYF. As DNA, the CDR3 is TGCAGCGTCCTACAGTACCAAGAGACCCAGTACTTC. Variable domain in full (rest from reference TRBV29-1 and TRBJ2-5): SAVISQKPSRDICQRGTSLTIQCQVDSQVTMMFWYRQQPGQSLTLIATANQGSEATYESGFVIDKFPISRPNLTFSTLTVSNMSPEDSSIYLCSVLQYQETQYFGPGTRLLVL.

CDR3 nucleotides: TGTGCCAGCAACCAACTAGCGGGTCGCGCTGGGCAGTATTTT. This translates into CASNQLAGRAGQYF. The chain has TRBV7-2 and TRBJ2-3; 9 bases line up with TRBD2. Germline trimming cut 7 bases from V and 11 bases from J; bases unmatched to any gene: 13. Germline V lookup: CDR1 SGHTA, CDR2 FQGNSA. The CDR3 totals 14 residues. The variable domain in full, completed from reference TRBV7-2 and TRBJ2-3, reads GAGVSQSPSNKVTEKGKDVELRCDPISGHTALYWYRQSLGQGLEFLIYFQGNSAPDKSGLPSDRFSAERTGGSVSTLTIQRTQQEDSAVYLCASNQLAGRAGQYFGPGTRLTVL.

The gene calls are TRBV28 and TRBJ1-1; D remains ambiguous. The germline V gene has CDR1 MDHEN and CDR2 SYDVKM. The V end was cut by 6 bases, the J end by 1 base, with 18 bases between. This CDR3 has 16 amino acids. CDR3 amino acids: CASRPYINGENTEAFF. CDR3 nucleotide sequence: TGTGCCAGCAGACCATACATAAACGGAGAGAACACTGAAGCTTTCTTT.

This clone came up once. The rearrangement uses TRBV2 and TRBJ1-1, with 10 bases fitting TRBD1. Germline-derived CDR1 and CDR2 are SNHLY and FYNNEI. This CDR3 has 15 amino acids. Trimming at V came to 6 bases and at J to 3 bases, leaving 7 bases not matched to a gene. Here the CDR3 reads CASSTDRGSHTEAFF. In nucleotides, the CDR3 is TGTGCCAGCAGCACGGACAGGGGGAGTCACACTGAAGCTTTCTTT. The full variable domain, its missing parts supplied by reference TRBV2 and TRBJ1-1, is EPEVTQTPSHQVTQMGQEVILRCVPISNHLYFYWYRQILGQKVEFLVSFYNNEISEKSEIFDDQFSVERPDGSNFTLKIRSTKLEDSAMYFCASSTDRGSHTEAFFGQGTRLTVV.

This chain connects TRBV28 to TRBJ2-1; D unresolved. Per the germline V gene, CDR1 is MDHEN and CDR2 is SYDVKM. The CDR3 totals 16 residues. V was trimmed by 8 bases and J by 0 bases, leaving 17 bases between them. The CDR3 sequence: CASESVELSSYNEQFF. CDR3 coding DNA: TGTGCCAGCGAATCGGTGGAGCTCAGCTCCTACAATGAGCAGTTCTTC.

This rearrangement joins TRBV12-3 or TRBV12-4 to TRBJ1-2; 8 nucleotides match TRBD1. The CDR3 extends over 13 amino acids. V trimming: 6 bases; J trimming: 10 bases; junction bases outside the gene matches: 10. DNA of the CDR3: TGTGCCAGCAGCCTAGACAGGGGTAGGTCCTACACCTTC. Protein product: CASSLDRGRSYTF.

The chain couples TRBV5-1 to TRBJ2-5; D gene unclear. The CDR3 spans 13 residues. CDR1 is SGHRS and CDR2 is YFSETQ in the germline V gene. Trimming shortened V by 3 bases and J by 0 bases, and 6 bases separated the two germline ends. The CDR3 loop is CASSSDNQETQYF. The CDR3 DNA reads TGCGCCAGCAGCTCAGACAACCAAGAGACCCAGTACTTC.

This chain connects TRBV28 to TRBJ2-2; TRBD2 is a possible D gene (5 bases). V lost 2 bases, J lost 6 bases, and 7 bases lay in between. Germline lookup yields CDR1 MDHEN and CDR2 SYDVKM. The CDR3 covers 13 residues. The DNA for the CDR3 is TGTGCCAGCAGTTTAGAGGGCGCCGGGGAGCTGTTTTTT. Protein sequence: CASSLEGAGELFF.

This sequence joins TRBV27 and TRBJ2-7, with a possible D match to TRBD1 (5 bases). CDR3 length equals 12 residues. V was pared by 2 bases and J by 6 bases, with 8 bases between. Germline CDR1 and CDR2: MNHEY and SMNVEV (reference sequence). DNA of the CDR3: TGTGCCAGCAGTTTACAGGGTCTCGAGCAGTACTTC. Protein sequence: CASSLQGLEQYF.

This chain uses TRBV27 with TRBJ2-5; D is possibly TRBD2 (5 bases). The CDR3 extends over 15 amino acids. Trimming removed 6 bases at V and 2 bases at J, with 16 bases between. CDR1 MNHEY and CDR2 SMNVEV come from the germline V gene (reference sequence). Here the CDR3 DNA reads TGTGCCAGCAGCCCCCACGGAGGCGGACAAGAGACCCAGTACTTC. Its protein is CASSPHGGGQETQYF.

The chain uses TRBV9 and TRBJ2-3; TRBD2 matches at 10 bases. The CDR3 has 14 amino acids. Trimming cost V 4 bases and J 5 bases; bases outside gene matches: 4. Germline-derived CDR1 and CDR2 are SGDLS and YYNGEE. The CDR3 loop is CASSPWTSGDTQYF. The CDR3 coding sequence is TGTGCCAGCAGCCCCTGGACTAGCGGAGATACGCAGTATTTT.

This chain links TRBV4-2 with TRBJ2-2; D gene uncertain. The length of the CDR3 is 11 residues. The germline V gene has CDR1 LGHNA and CDR2 YNFKEQ. The V gene lost 0 bases and the J gene lost 10 bases, with 3 bases spanning the gap. The CDR3 protein is CASSQEQELFF. The CDR3 DNA sequence: TGTGCCAGCAGCCAAGAACAGGAGCTGTTTTTT.

This clone has a single count. This rearrangement joins TRBV30 to TRBJ1-3; 7 bases are a match to TRBD1. The trim removed 7 bases at V and 4 bases at J, leaving 10 bases unmatched. The CDR3 is 14 residues long. Germline CDR1 and CDR2: GTSNPN and SVGIG (reference sequence). CDR3 amino acids: CAFGQEKNGNTIYF. CDR3 DNA: TGTGCCTTTGGACAGGAAAAGAACGGAAACACCATATATTTT.

The chain combines TRBV27 with TRBJ2-2; 10 positions agree with TRBD2. This CDR3 is built from 16 residues. V gave up 5 bases and J gave up 3 bases; unmatched junction bases: 6. Germline CDR1 and CDR2: MNHEY and SMNVEV (reference sequence). In DNA, the CDR3 is TGTGCCAGCAGTGCGCTAGCGGGAGCGGACACCGGGGAGCTGTTTTTT. Amino acids: CASSALAGADTGELFF.

The rearrangement links TRBV10-1 to TRBJ2-6; TRBD2 aligns across 7 bases. The CDR3 is made up of 18 amino acids. CDR1 and CDR2 from the germline V gene are WNHNN and SYGVQD (reference sequence). The junction had 7 bases not matched to a gene; V was cut back by 2 bases and J by 0 bases. The CDR3 DNA follows: TGCGCCAGCAGTGAGGGGAGGGGCTCCCTCTCTGGGGCCAACGTCCTGACTTTC. It yields the protein CASSEGRGSLSGANVLTF.

The J gene is TRBJ1-6, the V gene TRBV5-1; 10 bases are a match to TRBD1. V lost 4 bases and J lost 7; bases outside the gene matches: 8. Germline CDR1 and CDR2: SGHRS and YFSETQ. This CDR3 contains 16 residues. The CDR3 DNA is TGCGCCAGCAGCGGCGGGACAGGGGTTTCCAATTCACCCCTCCACTTT. As protein: CASSGGTGVSNSPLHF.

The chain couples TRBV14 to TRBJ2-7, with 7 bases fitting TRBD1. This CDR3 is 15 amino acids long. Unmatched junction bases numbered 8, after V lost 0 bases and J lost 6 bases. Germline lookup yields CDR1 SGHDN and CDR2 FVKESK. The CDR3 here is CASSQDSTTGREQYF. In DNA, the CDR3 is TGTGCCAGCAGCCAAGACTCGACGACAGGGCGCGAGCAGTACTTC.

J is TRBJ1-3 and V is TRBV4-2; weak D call: TRBD1 (6 bases). The CDR3 sequence is 16 residues long. Germline V CDR1 and CDR2: LGHNA, YNFKEQ. Trimming left V 4 bases short and J 0 bases short, with 13 bases between. CDR3 in DNA: TGTGCCAGCAGCCCGGTCGGACAGAGCTCTGGAAACACCATATATTTT. Its protein is CASSPVGQSSGNTIYF.

This chain uses TRBV14 with TRBJ1-3, with a tentative D call TRBD1 (6 bases). Germline values: CDR1 SGHDN, CDR2 FVKESK. The length of the CDR3 is 17 residues. Trimming removed 1 base at V and 0 bases at J, with 13 bases between. The CDR3, as DNA: TGTGCCAGCAGCCAAGTCAGGGGACGCAGCTCTGGAAACACCATATATTTT. Protein: CASSQVRGRSSGNTIYF.

This chain connects TRBV3-1 (or the pseudogene TRBV3-2) to TRBJ2-7; 10 bases are shared with TRBD2. There are 17 residues in the CDR3. V shed 3 bases, J shed 2 bases, and the junction held 10 bases outside the gene matches. In germline, CDR1 is LGHDT, CDR2 YNNKEL (reference sequence). CDR3 DNA: TGTGCCAGCAGCCACACAGCGGGAGGGCCGGGGGCCTACGAGCAGTACTTC. Translated, it gives CASSHTAGGPGAYEQYF.